Shown below are 28 T cell receptor beta chains from a single sample sequenced in a study of neurological immune-mediated disorders (dated by TCRdb to between 2018 and 2020). The library was built by means of 5' RACE. Sequencing instrument: Illumina HiSeq 2500. TCRdb took the public reads, trimmed them with fastp at Q25, ran MiXCR for clone calling and kept in-frame beta chains. Here each entry gathers all rows of one CDR3 protein and keeps the most common genes and DNA. This sample has approximately 50,000 distinct CDR3 sequences in its table, and roughly 3.5% of those were observed once. The top ten clonotypes cover approximately 1.5% of the sample. Sequenced: PBMCs. The receptor set was obtained from a man between 25 and 39 years old with multiple sclerosis.

This clonotype appeared many times. V and J are TRBV20-1 and TRBJ2-7, with 13 bases aligning to TRBD2. V was pared by 0 bases and J by 1 base, with 6 bases of the junction left unmatched. CDR1 is DFQATT, CDR2 SNEGSKA, per germline (reference sequence). This CDR3 region has 17 residues. The CDR3 reads CSARDAGLAGESYEQYF. The CDR3 DNA reads TGCAGTGCTAGAGACGCAGGACTAGCGGGAGAGTCCTACGAGCAGTACTTC.

This clonotype was counted at least ten times. This chain links TRBV7-2 with TRBJ2-7; no firm D call. V lost 1 base and J 5 bases, leaving 6 bases between the germline ends. Germline CDR1 is SGHTA and CDR2 is FQGNSA. The CDR3 contains 12 residues. CDR3 nucleotides: TGTGCCAGCAGCTTAGTCAGCGACGAGCAGTACTTC. This gives the protein CASSLVSDEQYF.

This clonotype came up many times. The rearrangement links TRBV13 to TRBJ1-1; D call uncertain. The germline V and J ends were trimmed by 2 bases and 1 base, with 11 bases remaining between them. Germline lookup yields CDR1 PRHDT and CDR2 FYEKMQ (reference sequence). The CDR3 is 15 residues long. CDR3 in amino acids: CASSLYSRGNTEAFF. CDR3 nucleotide sequence: TGTGCCAGCAGCTTATATAGCCGTGGGAACACTGAAGCTTTCTTT.

This clonotype was observed at least ten times. The chain has TRBV6-5 and TRBJ1-3; D not certain. The ends were cut back, 6 bases at V and 4 bases at J, with 4 bases in the middle. This CDR3 is built from 11 residues. CDR1 is MNHEY, CDR2 SVGAGI, per germline. CDR3 amino acids: CASSRGNTIYF. CDR3 nucleotides: TGTGCCAGCAGCAGGGGAAACACCATATATTTT.

The rearrangement links TRBV6-5 to TRBJ2-2; tentatively, D is TRBD1 (6 bases). The V gene lost 6 bases and the J gene lost 4 bases, with 18 bases spanning the gap. This CDR3 spans 16 amino acids. Germline V gene lookup returns CDR1 MNHEY and CDR2 SVGAGI. This CDR3 reads CASSKQGSPGTGELFF. The CDR3 nucleotides are TGTGCCAGCAGCAAACAGGGTTCCCCTGGCACCGGGGAGCTGTTTTTT.

Many counts were recorded for this clonotype. The chain uses TRBV3-1 and TRBJ2-1; 8 bases map to TRBD2. The junction had 4 bases not matched to a gene; V was cut back by 3 bases and J by 15 bases. The germline gives CDR1 LGHDT, CDR2 YNNKEL (reference sequence). The CDR3 runs 11 residues. The CDR3 DNA reads TGTGCCAGCAGCCAGGCGGGAGGCGTGTTCTTC. Amino acid sequence: CASSQAGGVFF.

This clonotype was seen at least ten times. The V call is TRBV20-1, the J call TRBJ1-2; D is unclear. Germline CDR1 DFQATT, CDR2 SNEGSKA (reference sequence). Trimming left V 3 bases short and J 1 base short, with 6 bases between. This CDR3 has 12 amino acids. The CDR3: CSASRSNYGYTF. The CDR3 DNA follows: TGCAGTGCTAGTCGGAGTAACTATGGCTACACCTTC.

This clonotype was picked up a small number of times. This may be a read error, as it is one base from a much larger clone. The chain carries TRBV11-2 and TRBJ2-3; TRBD1 matches 7 bases. The germline V gene encodes CDR1 SGHAT and CDR2 FQNNGV. The CDR3 length is 18 residues. The CDR3 loop is CVSSNYRGRVTSTDTQYF. The CDR3 coding sequence is TGTGTCAGCAGCAACTACAGGGGCCGGGTTACTAGCACAGATACGCAGTATTTT. The whole variable domain, remainder taken from reference TRBV11-2 and TRBJ2-3, is EAGVAQSPRYKIIEKRQSVAFWCNPISGHATLYWYQQILGQGPKLLIQFQNNGVVDDSQLPKDRFSAERLKGVDSTLKIQPAKLEDSAVYLCVSSNYRGRVTSTDTQYFGPGTRLTVL.

This clonotype has ten or more counts. This sequence joins TRBV20-1 and TRBJ2-1; D may correspond to TRBD1 or TRBD2 (6 bases each). V was clipped by 0 bases and J by 9 bases, with 15 bases between them. The CDR3 spans 14 residues. Germline V gene sequence: CDR1 DFQATT, CDR2 SNEGSKA (reference sequence). The CDR3 DNA reads TGCAGTGCTAGAGACGGGGGCCGGTTTTCTGAGCAGTTCTTC. Amino acids: CSARDGGRFSEQFF.

This clonotype was detected many times. The chain joins TRBV5-1 to TRBJ2-7; 7 bases align to TRBD1. The J segment lost 0 bases and the V segment lost 4 bases, leaving 7 bases of the junction unmatched. The CDR3 sequence is 15 residues long. Per germline, CDR1 SGHRS and CDR2 YFSETQ. CDR3 sequence (DNA): TGCGCCAGCAGCCCACAGGGGATTAGCTCCTACGAGCAGTACTTC. Translating it yields CASSPQGISSYEQYF.

This clonotype was recorded many times. The chain uses TRBV6-5 and TRBJ2-7; perhaps TRBD1 as D (5 bases). The CDR3 totals 15 residues. Germline-derived CDR1 and CDR2 are MNHEY and SVGAGI. V lost 6 bases and J 2 bases, leaving 17 bases between the germline ends. CDR3 sequence (DNA): TGTGCCAGCAGAGTTACGCAGGGATCTCCCTACGAGCAGTACTTC. Protein product: CASRVTQGSPYEQYF.

This clonotype was detected many times. The DNA for the CDR3 is TGCAGTGCGCCGTACAGGGCAGGCTCTGGAAACACCATATATTTT. Residues: CSAPYRAGSGNTIYF. The V and J genes are TRBV20-1 and TRBJ1-3, with D possibly being TRBD1 (6 bases). The germline V gene encodes CDR1 DFQATT and CDR2 SNEGSKA (reference sequence). V shed 6 bases and J shed 0 bases, with 15 bases lying between them. This CDR3 is 15 amino acids long.

This clonotype has at least ten counts. CDR3 residues: CASSLDTSGSGEQYF. CDR3 DNA sequence: TGCGCCAGCAGCTTGGATACTAGCGGCTCGGGGGAGCAGTACTTC. The chain combines TRBV5-1 with TRBJ2-7, with 8 bases fitting TRBD2. This CDR3 contains 15 residues. The J segment lost 7 bases and the V segment lost 0 bases, leaving 9 bases of the junction unmatched. Germline CDR1 and CDR2: SGHRS and YFSETQ. The whole variable domain, filled in from reference TRBV5-1 and TRBJ2-7, reads KAGVTQTPRYLIKTRGQQVTLSCSPISGHRSVSWYQQTPGQGLQFLFEYFSETQRNKGNFPGRFSGRQFSNSRSEMNVSTLELGDSALYLCASSLDTSGSGEQYFGPGTRLTVT.

This clonotype was picked up many times. The chain is built from TRBV20-1 and TRBJ2-3; perhaps D is TRBD1 or TRBD2 (6 bases each). The CDR3 spans 16 residues. Germline CDR1 DFQATT, CDR2 SNEGSKA (reference sequence). The V gene lost 0 bases and the J gene lost 3 bases, with 16 bases spanning the gap. Written as DNA, the CDR3 is TGCAGTGCTAGAGATCCCCCGGGGGCAGGAACAGATACGCAGTATTTT. Amino acid sequence: CSARDPPGAGTDTQYF.

In its sample, this clonotype was seen a few times. The chain has TRBV30 and TRBJ2-7, with 9 bases matching TRBD2. The CDR3 length is 14 residues. V was clipped by 3 bases and J by 5 bases; unmatched bases: 8. Germline CDR1 reads GTSNPN; CDR2 reads SVGIG (reference sequence). CDR3 in amino acids: CAWRRRGGGNEQYF. The CDR3 nucleotides are TGTGCCTGGAGGCGGCGGGGGGGTGGCAACGAGCAGTACTTC.

This clonotype appeared many times. This sequence joins TRBV15 and TRBJ2-7, with 10 bases that match TRBD1. Germline values: CDR1 LNHNV, CDR2 YYDKDF (reference sequence). The CDR3 extends over 13 amino acids. Trimming took 5 bases from V and 5 from J; bases not matched to a gene: 3. CDR3 in DNA: TGTGCCACCAGCGGGGACAGGGGAGACGAGCAGTACTTC. Residues: CATSGDRGDEQYF.

This clonotype was found many times. The V call is TRBV27, the J call TRBJ2-5, with 7 bases fitting TRBD1. This CDR3 comprises 15 residues. Trimming cost V 3 bases and J 5 bases; bases outside gene matches: 9. Germline lookup yields CDR1 MNHEY and CDR2 SMNVEV (reference sequence). The CDR3 here is CASSLGTAMGETQYF. The CDR3 bases are TGTGCCAGCAGTTTGGGGACAGCGATGGGTGAGACCCAGTACTTC.

This clonotype has ten or more counts. V and J are TRBV29-1 and TRBJ2-3; 9 nucleotides agree with TRBD1. The CDR3 is made up of 14 amino acids. Germline lookup yields CDR1 SQVTM and CDR2 ANQGSEA. With 4 bases clipped from V and 2 bases from J, the junction kept 4 bases outside the gene matches. As DNA, the CDR3 is TGCAGCGTTGCCGGACAGGGGCTCACAGATACGCAGTATTTT. Amino acid sequence: CSVAGQGLTDTQYF.

In its sample, this clonotype was seen many times. This chain uses TRBV5-1 with TRBJ2-7; 8 nucleotides agree with TRBD2. The length of the CDR3 is 16 residues. V was clipped by 4 bases and J by 4 bases; unmatched bases: 13. The V gene's germline CDR1 is SGHRS and CDR2 YFSETQ. CDR3 protein: CASSPVGGAGFYEQYF. In nucleotides, the CDR3 is TGCGCCAGCAGCCCAGTCGGGGGGGCAGGGTTTTACGAGCAGTACTTC.

This clonotype has at least ten counts. The gene calls are TRBV6-9 and TRBJ1-6; D remains ambiguous. The V gene lost 2 bases and the J gene lost 9 bases, with 11 bases spanning the gap. CDR1 is MNHGY and CDR2 is SVAAGI in the germline V gene. The CDR3 length is 14 residues. In DNA, the CDR3 is TGTGCCAGCAGTTATCGGGCGTCTAGTTCACCCCTCCACTTT. Encoded protein: CASSYRASSSPLHF.

The V call is TRBV12-3 or TRBV12-4, the J call TRBJ2-3, with 8 bases fitting TRBD2. V shed 3 bases and J 2 bases; nucleotides not matched to a gene: 22. There are 21 residues in the CDR3. The CDR3 is CASSFKPRFSLAGHDTDTQYF. CDR3 nucleotide sequence: TGTGCCAGCAGTTTCAAACCCCGATTCAGCCTAGCGGGTCATGACACAGATACGCAGTATTTT.

This clonotype was picked up many times. The chain links TRBV20-1 to TRBJ1-3; 9 positions match TRBD1. V was clipped by 6 bases and J by 4 bases; unmatched bases: 7. This CDR3 is 14 amino acids long. Germline CDR1 DFQATT, CDR2 SNEGSKA (reference sequence). CDR3 amino acids: CSAPGTGTGNTIYF. The CDR3 DNA follows: TGCAGTGCCCCGGGGACAGGGACAGGAAACACCATATATTTT.

This clonotype was detected ten times or more. This rearrangement joins TRBV4-1 to TRBJ2-1; 8 nucleotides line up with TRBD1. Germline CDR1 is MGHRA and CDR2 is YSYEKL. Germline trimming cut 0 bases from V and 7 bases from J; bases unmatched to any gene: 8. The CDR3 is made up of 16 amino acids. CDR3 amino acids: CASSQDQNRGRNEQFF. The CDR3 region has the DNA TGCGCCAGCAGCCAAGATCAAAACAGGGGGAGGAATGAGCAGTTCTTC.

This clonotype was recorded at least ten times. J is TRBJ2-1 and V is TRBV20-1; TRBD2 agrees at 9 bases. Germline trimming cut 1 base from V and 0 bases from J; bases unmatched to any gene: 4. CDR3 length: 16 amino acids. Per the germline V gene, CDR1 is DFQATT and CDR2 is SNEGSKA (reference sequence). The CDR3 nucleotides read TGCAGTGCTAGAGCTAGCGGGGCTAGCTCCTACAATGAGCAGTTCTTC. Its protein is CSARASGASSYNEQFF.

Turning to this clonotype: The junction differs from germline at one of its ends, possibly a read error. The chain uses TRBV10-1 and TRBJ1-6, with 9 bases matching TRBD1. The CDR3 loop spans 14 amino acids. Germline V gene lookup returns CDR1 WNHNN and CDR2 SYGVQD (reference sequence). The CDR3 bases are TGCGCCAGCAGTCGGGACAGGGAGGATTCACCCCTCAACTTT. Translated, it gives CASSRDREDSPLNF.

This clonotype has ten or more counts. The rearrangement uses TRBV5-1 and TRBJ1-1, with D unresolved. The CDR3 runs to 13 residues. V shed 2 bases and J shed 2 bases, with 7 bases lying between them. The germline V gene encodes CDR1 SGHRS and CDR2 YFSETQ. The CDR3 reads CASSFLSNTEAFF. The CDR3 region has the DNA TGCGCCAGCAGCTTCCTTTCAAACACTGAAGCTTTCTTT.

Many counts were recorded for this clonotype. The gene calls are TRBV5-6 and TRBJ1-6; 9 nucleotides match TRBD1. From germline, CDR1 is SGHDT and CDR2 YYEEEE. The length of the CDR3 is 15 residues. V lost 3 bases, J lost 10 bases, and 8 bases stayed unmatched. The CDR3 region is CASSSEGQGESPLHF. CDR3 bases: TGTGCCAGCAGCTCGGAGGGACAGGGCGAGTCACCCCTCCACTTT. Full variable domain (missing parts from reference TRBV5-6 and TRBJ1-6): DAGVTQSPTHLIKTRGQQVTLRCSPKSGHDTVSWYQQALGQGPQFIFQYYEEEERQRGNFPDRFSGHQFPNYSSELNVNALLLGDSALYLCASSSEGQGESPLHFGNGTRLTVT.

This clonotype was seen many times. V is TRBV7-9 and J is TRBJ2-7; D not certain. The CDR3 covers 16 residues. Trimming removed 5 bases from V and 0 bases from J, with 17 bases in between. Germline V gene data show CDR1 as SEHNR and CDR2 as FQNEAQ (reference sequence). The CDR3 here is CASSPRSLAGSYEQYF. For the CDR3, the DNA is TGTGCCAGCAGCCCAAGGTCCCTGGCTGGCTCCTACGAGCAGTACTTC.